The following is a TCR beta chain sequence with its context. Cohort assignment relied on participant-reported clinical history. Cohort 3 recovery required two negative PCRs, clearance, or symptom resolution. This specimen comes from a study of blood T cell repertoires in COVID-19. The CDR3 consists of 16 residues. V lost 2 bases to trimming and J lost 2 bases, with 16 bases between them. The germline V gene has CDR1 SGHAT and CDR2 FQNNGV. Original processing methods: Scientists estimated how many nucleated cells there were by amplifying reference gene primers. Data came from immunoSEQ multiplex PCR; TCRdb stores just in-frame clones and leaves some out. The DNA gave D and trimming, while V, J and clone size come from that table. The table records roughly 140,000 clones, around four fifths of them present only once.

The rearrangement links TRBV11-2 to TRBJ2-7; D gene ambiguous. The sequenced material came from PBMCs or T cells enriched from blood (not recorded which). This receptor was obtained from a woman aged 40 to 49 who had recovered from COVID-19. The CDR3 nucleotides read TGTGCCAGCAGCTTATACCCCCCCACGGTCCCCTACGAGCAGTACTTC. Translation: CASSLYPPTVPYEQYF.